This T cell receptor beta chain came from a study of blood T cell repertoires in COVID-19. CDR1 is MNHEY and CDR2 is SVGAGI in the germline V gene. V was pared by 4 bases and J by 0 bases, with 12 bases between. This CDR3 spans 15 amino acids. In the authors' workflow: Amplification of reference gene primers provided the estimated nucleated cell counts. This table comes from immunoSEQ multiplex PCR, and its TCRdb copy is limited to in-frame clones, with some not included. The V and J calls and clone size were taken over from that table, and D and trimming were inferred from the DNA. The data contain almost 200,000 clones, about 86% of them singletons.

This clonotype originated in a woman in her seventies with acute or convalescent COVID-19. The specimen sequenced was peripheral blood. The genes are TRBV6-5 and TRBJ1-1; D is undetermined. In DNA form, the CDR3 reads TGTGCCAGCAGTTCCCAGATAGACATGAACACTGAAGCTTTCTTT. Amino acids: CASSSQIDMNTEAFF.